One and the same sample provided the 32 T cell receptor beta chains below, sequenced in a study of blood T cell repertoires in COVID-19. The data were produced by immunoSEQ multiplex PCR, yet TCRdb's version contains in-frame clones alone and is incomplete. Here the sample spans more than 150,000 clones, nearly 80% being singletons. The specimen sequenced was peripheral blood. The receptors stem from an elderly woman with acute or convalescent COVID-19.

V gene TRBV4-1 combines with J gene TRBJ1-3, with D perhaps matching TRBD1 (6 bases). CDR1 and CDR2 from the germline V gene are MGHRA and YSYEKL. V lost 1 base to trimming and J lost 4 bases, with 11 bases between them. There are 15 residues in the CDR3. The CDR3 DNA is TGCGCCAGCAGCCAAGCCCCACAGGGAGGAAACACCATATATTTT. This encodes CASSQAPQGGNTIYF.

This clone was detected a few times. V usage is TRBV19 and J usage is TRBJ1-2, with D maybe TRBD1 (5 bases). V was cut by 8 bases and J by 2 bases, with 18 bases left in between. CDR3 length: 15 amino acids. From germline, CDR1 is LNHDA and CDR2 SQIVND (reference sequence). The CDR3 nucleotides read TGTGCCAGTGGATCCCCGGTGCGGGGGAACTATGGCTACACCTTC. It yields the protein CASGSPVRGNYGYTF.

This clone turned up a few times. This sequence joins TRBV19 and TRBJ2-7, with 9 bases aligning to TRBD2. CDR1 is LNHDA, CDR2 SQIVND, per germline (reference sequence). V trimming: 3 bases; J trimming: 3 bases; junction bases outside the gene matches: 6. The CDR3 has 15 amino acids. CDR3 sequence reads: CASSMIAGEIYEQYF. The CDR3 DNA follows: TGTGCCAGTAGTATGATAGCGGGGGAAATCTACGAGCAGTACTTC.

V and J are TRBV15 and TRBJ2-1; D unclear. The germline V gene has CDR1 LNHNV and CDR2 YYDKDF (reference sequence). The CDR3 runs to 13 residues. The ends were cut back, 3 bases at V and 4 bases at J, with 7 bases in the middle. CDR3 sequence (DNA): TGTGCCACCAGCAGCTCCGGGTACAATGAGCAGTTCTTC. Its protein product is CATSSSGYNEQFF.

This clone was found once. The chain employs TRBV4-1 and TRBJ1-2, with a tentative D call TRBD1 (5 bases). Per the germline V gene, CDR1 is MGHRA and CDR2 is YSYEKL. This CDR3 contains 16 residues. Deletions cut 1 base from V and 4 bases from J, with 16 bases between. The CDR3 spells CASSQGGGRGFYGYTF. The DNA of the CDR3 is TGCGCCAGCAGCCAAGGGGGCGGGAGGGGTTTCTATGGCTACACCTTC.

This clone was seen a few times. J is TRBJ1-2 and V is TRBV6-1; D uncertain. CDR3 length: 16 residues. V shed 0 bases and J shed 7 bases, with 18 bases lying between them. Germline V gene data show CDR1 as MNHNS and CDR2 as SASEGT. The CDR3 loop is CASSEAVGSFYGGYTF. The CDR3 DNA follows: TGTGCCAGCAGTGAAGCTGTGGGCAGTTTTTATGGTGGCTACACCTTC.

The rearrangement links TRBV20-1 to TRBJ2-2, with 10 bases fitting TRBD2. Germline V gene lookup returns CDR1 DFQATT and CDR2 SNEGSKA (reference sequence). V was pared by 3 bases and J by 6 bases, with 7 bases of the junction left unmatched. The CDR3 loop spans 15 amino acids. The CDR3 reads CSASRAGGPAGELFF. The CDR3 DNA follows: TGCAGTGCTAGTCGAGCGGGAGGGCCGGCCGGGGAGCTGTTTTTT.

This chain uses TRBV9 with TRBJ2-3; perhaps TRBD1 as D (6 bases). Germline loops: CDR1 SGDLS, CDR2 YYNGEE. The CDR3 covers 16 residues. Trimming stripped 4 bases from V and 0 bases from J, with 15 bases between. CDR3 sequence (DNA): TGTGCCAGCAGCTCTCAACAGGGAATTAGCACAGATACGCAGTATTTT. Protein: CASSSQQGISTDTQYF.

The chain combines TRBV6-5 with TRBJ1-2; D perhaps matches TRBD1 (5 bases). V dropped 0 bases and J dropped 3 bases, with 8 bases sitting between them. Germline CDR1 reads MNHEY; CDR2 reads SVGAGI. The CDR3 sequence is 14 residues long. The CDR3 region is CASSYSGGDYGYTF. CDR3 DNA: TGTGCCAGCAGTTACTCTGGAGGGGACTATGGCTACACCTTC.

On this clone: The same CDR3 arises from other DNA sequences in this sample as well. The CDR3 DNA sequence: TGTGCCAGCAGTTTGACAGGGAGCACTGAAGCTTTCTTT. Translation gives CASSLTGSTEAFF. This chain joins TRBV12-3 or TRBV12-4 and TRBJ1-1; 7 bases are shared with TRBD1. After removal of 3 bases from V and 4 bases from J, the junction contained 2 bases not matched to a gene. The CDR3 extends over 13 amino acids.

CDR3 coding DNA: TGTGCCAGCAGTTTGAATTCAGGGCGGAAAACTGAAGCTTTCTTT. Its translation is CASSLNSGRKTEAFF. The chain combines TRBV28 with TRBJ1-1; perhaps TRBD1 as D (5 bases). V was trimmed by 3 bases and J by 5 bases, leaving 16 bases between them. The CDR3 has 15 residues. CDR1 is MDHEN, CDR2 SYDVKM, per germline. The full variable domain, completed using reference TRBV28 and TRBJ1-1, is DVKVTQSSRYLVKRTGEKVFLECVQDMDHENMFWYRQDPGLGLRLIYFSYDVKMKEKGDIPEGYSVSREKKERFSLILESASTNQTSMYLCASSLNSGRKTEAFFGQGTRLTVV.

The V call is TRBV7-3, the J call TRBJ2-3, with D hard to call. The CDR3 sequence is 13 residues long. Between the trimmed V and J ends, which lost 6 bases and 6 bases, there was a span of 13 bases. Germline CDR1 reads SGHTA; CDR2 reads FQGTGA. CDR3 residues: CASSSRFADTQYF. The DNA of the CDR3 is TGTGCCAGCAGTTCACGGTTCGCGGATACGCAGTATTTT.

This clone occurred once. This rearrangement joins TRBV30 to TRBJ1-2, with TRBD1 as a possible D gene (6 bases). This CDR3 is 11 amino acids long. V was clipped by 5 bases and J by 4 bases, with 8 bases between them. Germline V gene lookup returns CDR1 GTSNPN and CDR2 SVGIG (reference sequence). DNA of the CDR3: TGTGCCTGGTCAGGGGCCTATGGCTACACCTTC. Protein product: CAWSGAYGYTF.

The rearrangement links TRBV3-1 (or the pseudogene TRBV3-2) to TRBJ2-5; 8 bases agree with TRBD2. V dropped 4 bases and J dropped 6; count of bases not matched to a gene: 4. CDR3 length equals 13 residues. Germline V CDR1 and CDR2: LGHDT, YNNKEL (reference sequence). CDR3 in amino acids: CASSPGGAKTQYF. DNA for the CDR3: TGTGCCAGCAGCCCCGGGGGGGCCAAGACCCAGTACTTC.

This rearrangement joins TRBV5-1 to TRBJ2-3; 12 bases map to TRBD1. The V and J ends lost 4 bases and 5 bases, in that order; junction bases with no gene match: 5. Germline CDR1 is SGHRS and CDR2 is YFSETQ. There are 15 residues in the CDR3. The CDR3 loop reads CASSLGQGAVDTQYF. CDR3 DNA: TGCGCCAGCAGCCTGGGACAGGGGGCTGTAGATACGCAGTATTTT.

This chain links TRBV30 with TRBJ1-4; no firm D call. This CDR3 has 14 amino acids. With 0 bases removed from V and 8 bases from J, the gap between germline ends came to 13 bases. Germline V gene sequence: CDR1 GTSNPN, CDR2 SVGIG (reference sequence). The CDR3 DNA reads TGTGCCTGGAGTGTAGGTCAGGATGGGGAAAAACTGTTTTTT. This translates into CAWSVGQDGEKLFF.

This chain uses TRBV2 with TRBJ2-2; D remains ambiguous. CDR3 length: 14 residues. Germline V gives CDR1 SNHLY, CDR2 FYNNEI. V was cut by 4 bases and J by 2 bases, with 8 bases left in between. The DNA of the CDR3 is TGTGCCAGCAGTGTTTATCCTAACACCGGGGAGCTGTTTTTT. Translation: CASSVYPNTGELFF.

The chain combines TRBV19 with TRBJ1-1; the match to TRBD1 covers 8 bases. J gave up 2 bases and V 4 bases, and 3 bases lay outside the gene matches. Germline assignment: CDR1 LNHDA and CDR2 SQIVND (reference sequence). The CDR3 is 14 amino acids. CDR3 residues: CASSRTGLNTEAFF. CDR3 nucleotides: TGTGCCAGTAGTAGGACAGGGCTCAACACTGAAGCTTTCTTT.

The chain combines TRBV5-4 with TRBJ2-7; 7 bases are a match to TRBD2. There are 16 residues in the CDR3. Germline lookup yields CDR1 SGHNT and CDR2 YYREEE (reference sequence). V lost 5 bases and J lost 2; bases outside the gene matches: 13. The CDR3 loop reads CASSLNEVGLAYEQYF. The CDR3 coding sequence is TGTGCCAGCAGTTTGAATGAAGTCGGACTAGCCTACGAGCAGTACTTC.

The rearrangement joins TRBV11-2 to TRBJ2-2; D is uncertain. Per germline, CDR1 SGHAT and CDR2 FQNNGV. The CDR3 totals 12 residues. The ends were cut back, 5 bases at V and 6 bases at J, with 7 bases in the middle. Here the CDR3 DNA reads TGTGCCAGCAGCCCCCTCTCCGGGGAGCTGTTTTTT. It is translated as CASSPLSGELFF.

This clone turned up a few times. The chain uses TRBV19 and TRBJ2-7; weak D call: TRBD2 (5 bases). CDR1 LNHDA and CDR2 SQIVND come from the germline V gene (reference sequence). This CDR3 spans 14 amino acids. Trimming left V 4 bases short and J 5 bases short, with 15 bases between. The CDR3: CASSNASPRDEQYF. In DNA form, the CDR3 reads TGTGCCAGTAGTAACGCTAGCCCTCGGGACGAGCAGTACTTC.

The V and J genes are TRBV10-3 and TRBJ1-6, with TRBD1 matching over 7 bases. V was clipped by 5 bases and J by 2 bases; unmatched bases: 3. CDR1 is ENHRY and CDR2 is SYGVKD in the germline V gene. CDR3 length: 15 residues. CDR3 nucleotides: TGTGCCATCAGTCCAACAGGGGCCTATAATTCACCCCTCCACTTT. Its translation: CAISPTGAYNSPLHF.

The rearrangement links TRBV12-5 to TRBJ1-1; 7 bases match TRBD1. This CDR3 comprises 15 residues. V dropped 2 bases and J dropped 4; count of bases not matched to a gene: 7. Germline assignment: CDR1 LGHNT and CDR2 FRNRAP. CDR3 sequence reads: CASGLTQGPSTEAFF. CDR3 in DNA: TGTGCTAGTGGTTTGACACAGGGGCCCAGCACTGAAGCTTTCTTT.

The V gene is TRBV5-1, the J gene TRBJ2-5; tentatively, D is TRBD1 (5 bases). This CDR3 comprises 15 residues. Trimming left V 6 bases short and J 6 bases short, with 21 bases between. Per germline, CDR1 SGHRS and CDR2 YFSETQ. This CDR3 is CASTLGAGRKQTQYF. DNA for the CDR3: TGCGCCAGCACCCTTGGGGCAGGACGCAAACAGACCCAGTACTTC.

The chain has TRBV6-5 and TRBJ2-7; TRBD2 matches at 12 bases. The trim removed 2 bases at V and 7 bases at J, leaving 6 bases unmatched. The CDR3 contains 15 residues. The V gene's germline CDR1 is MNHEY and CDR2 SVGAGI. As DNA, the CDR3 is TGTGCCAGCAGTTACGGGACTAGCGGGCTTAATGAGCAGTACTTC. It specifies CASSYGTSGLNEQYF.

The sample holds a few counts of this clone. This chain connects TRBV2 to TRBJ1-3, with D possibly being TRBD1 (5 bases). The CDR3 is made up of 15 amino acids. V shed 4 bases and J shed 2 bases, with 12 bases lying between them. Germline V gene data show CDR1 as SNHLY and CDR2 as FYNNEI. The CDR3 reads CASSANRSPGNTIYF. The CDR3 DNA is TGTGCCAGCAGTGCAAACAGGTCACCTGGAAACACCATATATTTT.

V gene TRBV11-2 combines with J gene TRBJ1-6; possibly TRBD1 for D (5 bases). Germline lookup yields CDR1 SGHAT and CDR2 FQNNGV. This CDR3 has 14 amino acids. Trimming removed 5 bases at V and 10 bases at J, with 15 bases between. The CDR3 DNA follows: TGTGCCAGCAGCCCCCGCCCCGGGGGGTCACCCCTCCACTTT. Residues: CASSPRPGGSPLHF.

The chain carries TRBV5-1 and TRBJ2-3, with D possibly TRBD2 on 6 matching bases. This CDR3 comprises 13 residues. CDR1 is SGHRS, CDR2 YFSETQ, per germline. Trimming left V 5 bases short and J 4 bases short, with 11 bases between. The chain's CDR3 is CASSQGGADTQYF. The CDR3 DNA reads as TGCGCCAGCAGTCAGGGAGGAGCAGATACGCAGTATTTT.

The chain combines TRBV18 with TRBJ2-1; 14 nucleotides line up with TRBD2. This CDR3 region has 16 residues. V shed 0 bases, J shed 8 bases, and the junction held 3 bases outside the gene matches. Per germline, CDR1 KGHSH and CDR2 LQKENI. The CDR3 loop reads CASSPPGLAGVDEQFF. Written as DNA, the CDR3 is TGTGCCAGCTCACCACCGGGACTAGCGGGAGTGGATGAGCAGTTCTTC.

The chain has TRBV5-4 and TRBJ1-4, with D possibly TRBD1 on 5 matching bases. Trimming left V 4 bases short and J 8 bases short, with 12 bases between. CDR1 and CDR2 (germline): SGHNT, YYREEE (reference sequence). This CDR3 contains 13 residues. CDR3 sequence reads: CASSRDFGEKLFF. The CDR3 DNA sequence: TGTGCCAGCAGCCGGGACTTCGGGGAAAAACTGTTTTTT.

The CDR3 coding sequence is TGTGCCAGCTCGTGGGGACTCTCTGGAAACACCATATATTTT. It translates to CASSWGLSGNTIYF. The rearrangement uses TRBV18 and TRBJ1-3, with a weak D call TRBD1 (5 bases). The CDR3 is made up of 14 amino acids. Germline values: CDR1 KGHSH, CDR2 LQKENI. Trimming took 6 bases from V and 0 from J, leaving 9 bases between them.

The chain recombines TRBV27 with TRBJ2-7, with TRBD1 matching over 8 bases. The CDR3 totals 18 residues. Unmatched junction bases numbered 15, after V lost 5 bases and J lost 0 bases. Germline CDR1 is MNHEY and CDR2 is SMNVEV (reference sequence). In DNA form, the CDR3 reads TGTGCCAGCAGTCGCTTCGGGGCAGGGGGCGGTAGCTCCTACGAGCAGTACTTC. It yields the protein CASSRFGAGGGSSYEQYF.